This TCR beta chain emerged from a study of blood T cells in healthy people across ages. Overall study results and limits: Both higher diversity and more naive CD4+ cells marked long-lived donors when set against aged donors. TCR beta diversity correlated strongly with naive T cell percentage.

Concerning this clonotype: Its antigen is still unknown.

A sample-barcoded 5' primer and a J-beta primer mix were used in a second PCR of roughly 7 to 12 cycles. A single record per CDR3 protein comes from TCRdb applying MiXCR to the 5' RACE reads. This table has about 1.7 million distinct CDR3 sequences, approximately 30% appearing once. The CDR3 length is 16 residues. From germline, CDR1 is MNHNY and CDR2 SVGAGI (reference sequence). The ends lost 7 bases at V and 7 bases at J; junction bases unmatched: 16. The TCR sequence derives from a woman between 25 and 40 years old in good health. The sample consisted of blood. The chain uses TRBV6-6 and TRBJ2-7; 10 bases are a match to TRBD1. CDR3 coding DNA: TGTGCCAGCACTCTAACCAAGGGACAGGGGAGGGATGAGCAGTACTTC. The encoded protein is CASTLTKGQGRDEQYF.